A selection of T cell receptor beta chains follows, all from one sample in a study of cytomegalovirus exposure and HLA in healthy donors. Data came from immunoSEQ multiplex PCR; TCRdb stores just in-frame clones and leaves some out. The sample consists of 95,000 to 110,000 clones, over 75% of them appearing once. What was sequenced was PBMCs. These TCRs come from a woman in her late teens or twenties in good health and CMV-seropositive. Both conserved end residues are part of each CDR3. The D gene is left open where the match is weak. Where a row states a size, it is once, few, many or the class of an expanded clone; other rows omit it.

D	V	size	J	DNA	CDR3
TRBD2	TRBV28	NA	TRBJ2-7	TGTGCCAGCGGTAGCGGGAGGGGGATCTACGAGCAGTACTTC	CASGSGRGIYEQYF
TRBD1	TRBV2	NA	TRBJ1-2	TGTGCCAGCAGCGGGACAGGGGGCTCAGCTAACTATGGCTACACCTTC	CASSGTGGSANYGYTF
TRBD2	TRBV9	NA	TRBJ2-2	TGTGCCAGCAGCGTAGCATCGAGCGGGAGAGAGGACACCGGGGAGCTGTTTTTT	CASSVASSGREDTGELFF
NA	TRBV6-5	NA	TRBJ2-7	TGTGCCAGCAGTTCCCCAGGGCAAATAACCTACGAGCAGTACTTC	CASSSPGQITYEQYF
TRBD2	TRBV5-1	NA	TRBJ2-3	TGCGCCAGCAGCCCTGGACTAGCGGGTGCCACAGATACGCAGTATTTT	CASSPGLAGATDTQYF
NA	TRBV19	NA	TRBJ1-2	TGTGCCAGTAGTACCCGCGGGTTTAGCTATGGCTACACCTTC	CASSTRGFSYGYTF
TRBD1	TRBV4-1	few	TRBJ2-2	TGCGCCAGCAGCTTAGGAAGGGACAGAAACACCGGGGAGCTGTTTTTT	CASSLGRDRNTGELFF
NA	TRBV28	NA	TRBJ1-1	TGTGCCAGCAGCCCCCATACAGGGAGAAGCACTGAAGCTTTCTTT	CASSPHTGRSTEAFF
TRBD2	TRBV4-1	NA	TRBJ2-3	TGCGCCAGCAGCCACACTAGCGGGAGAAGAGATACGCAGTATTTT	CASSHTSGRRDTQYF
NA	TRBV7-3	NA	TRBJ1-1	TGTGCCAGCAGCCAGACAGCGAACACTGAAGCTTTCTTT	CASSQTANTEAFF
NA	TRBV18	many	TRBJ2-6	TGTGCCAGCTCACCGGCCCACTCTGGGGCCAACGTCCTGACTTTC	CASSPAHSGANVLTF
NA	TRBV4-1	NA	TRBJ1-1	TGCGCCAGCAGCCAATCCGGCGGGGTAGGAACTGAAGCTTTCTTT	CASSQSGGVGTEAFF
TRBD2	TRBV19	NA	TRBJ2-1	TGTGCCAGTAGTCCTAGCGGGAGCTCCTACAATGAGCAGTTCTTC	CASSPSGSSYNEQFF
NA	TRBV19	NA	TRBJ2-1	TGTGCCAGTAGTATATCTAGGGGCAATGAGCAGTTCTTC	CASSISRGNEQFF
TRBD1	TRBV5-1	NA	TRBJ1-4	TGCGCCAGCAGCAACGGGACAGGGGGAATTGAAAAACTGTTTTTT	CASSNGTGGIEKLFF
NA	TRBV4-2	once	TRBJ2-3	TGTGCCAGCAGCCGCGCCCGGCCAAGCGGTCCTAGCACAGATACGCAGTATTTT	CASSRARPSGPSTDTQYF
TRBD1	TRBV6-1	few	TRBJ1-5	TGTGCCAGCAGTAGGGACAGGGCTAGCAATCAGCCCCAGCATTTT	CASSRDRASNQPQHF
NA	TRBV9	NA	TRBJ2-2	TGTGCCAGCAGCGTAGGAATCAGGACGAACACCGGGGAGCTGTTTTTT	CASSVGIRTNTGELFF
TRBD1	TRBV4-1	NA	TRBJ1-1	TGCGCCAGCAGCCAATCCCAGACAGGGGCGAACACTGAAGCTTTCTTT	CASSQSQTGANTEAFF
TRBD2	TRBV6-5	NA	TRBJ2-1	TGTGCCAGCAGCCCTAGCGGGAGTTACAATGAGCAGTTCTTC	CASSPSGSYNEQFF
NA	TRBV4-1	NA	TRBJ2-3	TGCGCCAGCAGCCAAGATAGGGGGTCTAGCACAGATACGCAGTATTTT	CASSQDRGSSTDTQYF
NA	TRBV5-1	once	TRBJ2-3	TGCGCCAGCAGGTCAGGGGGGATCACAGATACGCAGTATTTT	CASRSGGITDTQYF
NA	TRBV4-1	NA	TRBJ1-2	TGCGCCAGCAGCCAAACAGATTGGGCGTCCCACTATGGCTACACCTTC	CASSQTDWASHYGYTF
TRBD2	TRBV13	few	TRBJ2-3	TGTGCCAGCAGCACAGGGCTGCGGGAGGGCGGCGATACGCAGTATTTT	CASSTGLREGGDTQYF
NA	TRBV7-3	NA	TRBJ2-1	TGTGCCAGCAGCGCGGACTCCTATGGGGAGCAGTTCTTC	CASSADSYGEQFF
NA	TRBV6-1	NA	TRBJ2-3	TGTGCCAGCAGTGAATCATACACCACAGATACGCAGTATTTT	CASSESYTTDTQYF
NA	TRBV10-3	once	TRBJ2-7	TGTGCCATCAGTGAAGCTGGTAGCGGCTACGAGCAGTACTTC	CAISEAGSGYEQYF
TRBD1	TRBV19	NA	TRBJ1-3	TGTGCCAGTAAGATGACAGGGGACTCTGGAAACACCATATATTTT	CASKMTGDSGNTIYF
NA	TRBV18	NA	TRBJ1-4	TGTGCCAGCTCAAAGACAGAGGTCGCAACTAATGAAAAACTGTTTTTT	CASSKTEVATNEKLFF
TRBD1	TRBV6-6	NA	TRBJ2-5	TGTGCCAGCAGTACGGCAGGGGGAGAGACCCAGTACTTC	CASSTAGGETQYF
TRBD2	TRBV14	NA	TRBJ2-5	TGTGCCAGCAGCCAAGATCCCCGCTCTAGCGGGAGGCAAGAGACCCAGTACTTC	CASSQDPRSSGRQETQYF
TRBD2	TRBV30	few	TRBJ2-7	TGTGCCTGGAGCCGTGCGGGGGCCTACGAGCAGTACTTC	CAWSRAGAYEQYF
TRBD1	TRBV6-5	few	TRBJ1-1	TGTGCCAGCAGTAACCACAGGGGGCTGGCTTTCTTT	CASSNHRGLAFF
TRBD1	TRBV10-3	NA	TRBJ1-1	TGTGCCATCAGCGCGACAGGGGGGAACACTGAAGCTTTCTTT	CAISATGGNTEAFF
NA	TRBV5-5	NA	TRBJ2-7	TGTGCCAGCAGCTTCAGCTCCTACGAGCAGTACTTC	CASSFSSYEQYF
TRBD1	TRBV5-1	NA	TRBJ2-7	TGCGCCAGCAGCTGGGACAGGGCGATCTACGAGCAGTACTTC	CASSWDRAIYEQYF
NA	TRBV9	NA	TRBJ1-2	TGTGCCAGCAGCGCGACCGGGGGGGACCATGGCTACACCTTC	CASSATGGDHGYTF
NA	TRBV6-1	NA	TRBJ2-7	TGTGCCAGCAGTGTCGGGAGATCGGGCGAGCAGTACTTC	CASSVGRSGEQYF
NA	TRBV30	few	TRBJ2-2	TGTGCCTGGAGTAAGGGTAGCGCCGGGGAGCTGTTTTTT	CAWSKGSAGELFF
NA	TRBV15	few	TRBJ1-3	TGTGCCACCAGCAGACCCGGACAGTTTAGTGGAAACACCATATATTTT	CATSRPGQFSGNTIYF
NA	TRBV19	NA	TRBJ2-1	TGTGCCAGTACCCCCCGGGACTTCAGCAATGAGCAGTTCTTC	CASTPRDFSNEQFF
NA	TRBV19	few	TRBJ1-5	TGTGCCAGTAGTTACGGAGGGGGCAATCAGCCCCAGCATTTT	CASSYGGGNQPQHF
TRBD2	TRBV19	once	TRBJ2-5	TGTGCCAGTAGTATGACTAGCGGGGGAGAGACCCAGTACTTC	CASSMTSGGETQYF
NA	TRBV28	NA	TRBJ1-1	TGTGCCAGCATGTCACCTCAGGGTAGAGAGACTGAAGCTTTCTTT	CASMSPQGRETEAFF
NA	TRBV18	once	TRBJ1-1	TGTGCCAGCTCACCGGGGGGACTCGGCACTGAAGCTTTCTTT	CASSPGGLGTEAFF
TRBD1	TRBV13	NA	TRBJ2-5	TGTGCCACCTACCCGACAGGGAGAGGAGAGACCCAGTACTTC	CATYPTGRGETQYF
NA	TRBV27	NA	TRBJ1-5	TGTGCCAGCAGTATCACAGGGAAACAGCCCCAGCATTTT	CASSITGKQPQHF
NA	TRBV5-6	NA	TRBJ2-7	TGTGCCAGCGCGGGGGACATACTAGCCCCCTCCTACGAGCAGTACTTC	CASAGDILAPSYEQYF
NA	TRBV27	few	TRBJ2-3	TGTGCCAGCAGTTCCAGACTAACGTGGGTAGATACGCAGTATTTT	CASSSRLTWVDTQYF
NA	TRBV11-2	NA	TRBJ2-7	TGTGCCAGCAGCTTAGATAGTCACGAGCAGTACTTC	CASSLDSHEQYF
TRBD1	TRBV5-8	NA	TRBJ2-1	TGTGCCAGCAGCTTGGGGACAGGGGGTGTCGTGTCGGTCAATGAGCAGTTCTTC	CASSLGTGGVVSVNEQFF
TRBD1	TRBV5-6	NA	TRBJ2-2	TGTGCCAGCAGCTTCTTTAGGCAGGGGGCTATTGGAGAGCTGTTTTTT	CASSFFRQGAIGELFF
TRBD2	TRBV29-1	NA	TRBJ2-2	TGCAGCGTTGTCCTGGCTAGCGGGTCCGCCTCGAAAAACACCGGGGAGCTGTTTTTT	CSVVLASGSASKNTGELFF
NA	TRBV7-9	few	TRBJ2-7	TGTGCCAGCAGCCGAACCCCTGGGCAGGGGGGTGAGTACGAGCAGTACTTC	CASSRTPGQGGEYEQYF
NA	TRBV5-3	NA	TRBJ2-7	TGTGCCAGAAGCTTGGATAACTACGAGCAGTACTTC	CARSLDNYEQYF
TRBD2	TRBV6-1	NA	TRBJ2-3	TGTGCCAGCAGTGTGAAGCGGGGGGAGACAGATACGCAGTATTTT	CASSVKRGETDTQYF
NA	TRBV19	NA	TRBJ2-3	TGTGCCAGTAGTATTTCGGGAGAGGCGGATACGCAGTATTTT	CASSISGEADTQYF